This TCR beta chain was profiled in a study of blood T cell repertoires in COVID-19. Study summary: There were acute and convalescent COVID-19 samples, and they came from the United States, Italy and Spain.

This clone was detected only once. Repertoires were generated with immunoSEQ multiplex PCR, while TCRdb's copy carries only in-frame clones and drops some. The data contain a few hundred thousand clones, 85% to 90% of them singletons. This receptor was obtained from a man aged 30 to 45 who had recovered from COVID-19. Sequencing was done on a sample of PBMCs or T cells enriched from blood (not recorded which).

The CDR3 sequence: CSVPSGGGYTF. The CDR3 nucleotides are TGCAGCGTCCCTTCCGGGGGGGGCTACACCTTC. The chain is built from TRBV29-1 and TRBJ1-2; the D gene is possibly TRBD1 (5 bases). Trimming stripped 6 bases from V and 8 bases from J, with 13 bases between. Germline V gene sequence: CDR1 SQVTM, CDR2 ANQGSEA. The CDR3 sequence is 11 residues long.